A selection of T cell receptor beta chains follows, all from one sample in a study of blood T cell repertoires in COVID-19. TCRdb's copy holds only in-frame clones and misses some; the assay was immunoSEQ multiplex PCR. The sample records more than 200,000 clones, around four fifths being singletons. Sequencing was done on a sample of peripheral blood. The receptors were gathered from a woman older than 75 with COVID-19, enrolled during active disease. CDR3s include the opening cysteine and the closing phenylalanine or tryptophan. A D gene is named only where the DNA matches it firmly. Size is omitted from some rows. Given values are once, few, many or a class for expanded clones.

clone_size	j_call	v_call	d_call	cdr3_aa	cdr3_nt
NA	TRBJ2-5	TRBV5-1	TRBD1	CASSHGQGGETQYF	TGCGCCAGCAGCCACGGACAGGGGGGGGAGACCCAGTACTTC
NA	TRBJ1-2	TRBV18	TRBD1	CASSAGGGSYGYTF	TGTGCCAGCTCAGCAGGGGGCGGCAGCTATGGCTACACCTTC
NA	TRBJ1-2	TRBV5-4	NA	CASSSQRNYGYTF	TGTGCCAGCAGCTCCCAGAGGAACTATGGCTACACCTTC
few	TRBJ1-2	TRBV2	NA	CASSEFQGNYGYTF	TGTGCCAGCAGTGAATTCCAGGGAAACTATGGCTACACCTTC
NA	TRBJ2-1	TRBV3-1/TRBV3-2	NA	CASRLVSGSNEQFF	TGTGCCAGCAGACTCGTTTCAGGGTCAAATGAGCAGTTCTTC
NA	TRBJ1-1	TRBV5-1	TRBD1	CASSLNAGGFDEAFF	TGCGCCAGCAGCTTGAATGCAGGGGGCTTTGATGAAGCTTTCTTT
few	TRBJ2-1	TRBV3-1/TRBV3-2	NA	CATGDRVNEQFF	TGTGCCACGGGGGACAGAGTCAATGAGCAGTTCTTC
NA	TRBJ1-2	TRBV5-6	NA	CASSLKARGIGYTF	TGTGCCAGCAGCTTGAAGGCTCGAGGAATTGGCTACACCTTC
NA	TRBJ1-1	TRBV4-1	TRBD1	CASSQAGTGFRTEAFF	TGCGCCAGCAGCCAGGCCGGGACAGGCTTCCGCACTGAAGCTTTCTTT
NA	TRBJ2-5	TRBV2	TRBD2	CASSEAEAGQETQYF	TGTGCCAGCAGTGAAGCGGAAGCGGGGCAAGAGACCCAGTACTTC
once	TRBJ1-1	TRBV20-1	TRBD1	CSAWDREAFF	TGCAGTGCGTGGGACAGGGAAGCTTTCTTT
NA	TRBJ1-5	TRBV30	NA	CAWVSQGLGDQPQHF	TGTGCCTGGGTTTCACAGGGCCTCGGCGATCAGCCCCAGCATTTT
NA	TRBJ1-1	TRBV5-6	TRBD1	CASSLELGRGPRTEAFF	TGTGCCAGCAGCTTGGAGTTAGGCAGGGGGCCTCGAACTGAAGCTTTCTTT
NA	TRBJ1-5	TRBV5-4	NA	CASSLQGSQPQHF	TGTGCCAGCAGCTTGCAGGGTTCGCAGCCCCAGCATTTT
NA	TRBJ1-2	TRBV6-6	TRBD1	CASSYSGTVNYGYTF	TGTGCCAGCAGTTACTCGGGGACAGTGAACTATGGCTACACCTTC
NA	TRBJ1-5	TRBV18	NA	CASSPAILGGGQPQHF	TGTGCCAGCTCTCCCGCAATTTTAGGCGGGGGGCAGCCCCAGCATTTT
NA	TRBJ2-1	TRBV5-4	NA	CASSILAIREQFF	TGTGCCAGCAGCATCCTAGCGATTAGGGAGCAGTTCTTC
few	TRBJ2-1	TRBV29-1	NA	CSVAQGEQFF	TGCAGCGTTGCCCAGGGCGAGCAGTTCTTC